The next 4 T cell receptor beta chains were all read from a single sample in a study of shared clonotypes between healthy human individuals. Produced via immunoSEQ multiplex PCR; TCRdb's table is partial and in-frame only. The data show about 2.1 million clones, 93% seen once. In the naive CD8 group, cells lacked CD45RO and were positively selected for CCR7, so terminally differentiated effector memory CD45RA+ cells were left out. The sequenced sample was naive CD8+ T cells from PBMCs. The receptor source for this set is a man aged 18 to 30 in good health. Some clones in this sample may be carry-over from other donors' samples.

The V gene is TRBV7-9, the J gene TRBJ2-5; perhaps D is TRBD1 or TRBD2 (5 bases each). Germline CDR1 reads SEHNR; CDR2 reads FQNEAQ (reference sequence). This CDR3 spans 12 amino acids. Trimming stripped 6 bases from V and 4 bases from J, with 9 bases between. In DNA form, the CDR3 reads TGTGCCAGCAGGGCAGGGAGAGAGACCCAGTACTTC. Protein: CASRAGRETQYF.

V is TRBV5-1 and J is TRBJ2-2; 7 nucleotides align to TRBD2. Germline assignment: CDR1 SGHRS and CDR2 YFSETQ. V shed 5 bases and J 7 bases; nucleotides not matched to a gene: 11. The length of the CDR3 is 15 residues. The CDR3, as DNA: TGCGCCAGCAGACTAGCGCCGTTTGAAGGCGGGGAGCTGTTTTTT. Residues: CASRLAPFEGGELFF.

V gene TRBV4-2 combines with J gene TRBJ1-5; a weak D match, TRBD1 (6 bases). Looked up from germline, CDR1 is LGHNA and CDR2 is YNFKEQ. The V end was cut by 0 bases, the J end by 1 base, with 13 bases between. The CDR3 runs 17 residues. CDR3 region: CASSQDPGAWSNQPQHF. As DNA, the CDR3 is TGTGCCAGCAGCCAAGATCCGGGGGCTTGGAGCAATCAGCCCCAGCATTTT.

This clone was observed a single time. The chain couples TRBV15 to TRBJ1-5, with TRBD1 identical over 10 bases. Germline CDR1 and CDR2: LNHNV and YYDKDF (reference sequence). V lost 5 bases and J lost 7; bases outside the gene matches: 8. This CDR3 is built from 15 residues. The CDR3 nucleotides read TGTGCCACCAGCGGTCGACAGGGGGCCGAACAGCCCCAGCATTTT. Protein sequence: CATSGRQGAEQPQHF. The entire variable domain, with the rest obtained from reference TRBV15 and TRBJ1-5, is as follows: DAMVIQNPRYQVTQFGKPVTLSCSQTLNHNVMYWYQQKSSQAPKLLFHYYDKDFNNEADTPDNFQSRRPNTSFCFLDIRSPGLGDTAMYLCATSGRQGAEQPQHFGDGTRLSIL.